These 20 T cell receptor beta chains originate from one sample sequenced in a study of T-cell memory formation after mild COVID-19. TCRdb itself ran the 5' RACE reads through MiXCR, one entry per CDR3 protein. The table has about 270,000 distinct CDR3 sequences, 15% to 17% seen once. Sequencing used PBMCs or a T cell subset sorted from them (not recorded which). The receptors were sampled from an adult woman who had mild COVID-19 (a few samples of this study predate the infection). Cell type and time point are not known.

The chain carries TRBV12-3 or TRBV12-4 and TRBJ2-5; D gene unclear. V was trimmed by 4 bases and J by 4 bases, leaving 13 bases between them. The CDR3 length is 14 residues. The CDR3 spells CASSSSGPRETQYF. The DNA of the CDR3 is TGTGCCAGCAGTTCCTCTGGGCCCCGAGAGACCCAGTACTTC.

In its sample, this clonotype was seen a few times. V is TRBV5-1 and J is TRBJ2-4, with TRBD1 identical over 8 bases. The trim removed 2 bases at V and 7 bases at J, leaving 8 bases unmatched. This CDR3 contains 15 residues. The germline gives CDR1 SGHRS, CDR2 YFSETQ. CDR3 nucleotides: TGCGCCAGCAGCTTACCCGACAGGGGTTTGAACATTCAGTACTTC. It specifies CASSLPDRGLNIQYF.

This clonotype was recorded a few times. CDR3: CASSRGRDYTEAFF. CDR3 in DNA: TGCGCCAGCAGTCGCGGCCGGGACTACACTGAAGCTTTCTTT. The gene calls are TRBV5-1 and TRBJ1-1; a weak D match, TRBD1 (5 bases). Per germline, CDR1 SGHRS and CDR2 YFSETQ. The CDR3 has 14 amino acids. V was trimmed by 5 bases and J by 3 bases, leaving 14 bases between them.

This clonotype was seen at least ten times. V is TRBV6-6 and J is TRBJ1-1; a weak D match, TRBD1 (5 bases). V was cut by 2 bases and J by 3 bases, with 13 bases left in between. Germline V gene lookup returns CDR1 MNHNY and CDR2 SVGAGI (reference sequence). There are 15 residues in the CDR3. CDR3 in amino acids: CASSYIRARDTEAFF. The CDR3 bases are TGTGCCAGCAGTTACATCAGGGCCCGGGACACTGAAGCTTTCTTT.

This clonotype was counted at least ten times. CDR3 residues: CASSVDPPGGLYNEQFF. The CDR3 region has the DNA TGTGCCAGCAGCGTAGATCCCCCGGGAGGCCTCTACAATGAGCAGTTCTTC. V is TRBV9 and J is TRBJ2-1, with 7 bases that match TRBD2. Trimming took 0 bases from V and 3 from J; bases not matched to a gene: 9. Germline V gene data show CDR1 as SGDLS and CDR2 as YYNGEE. The CDR3 totals 17 residues.

V is TRBV27 and J is TRBJ2-7; TRBD2 agrees at 7 bases. The germline V gene has CDR1 MNHEY and CDR2 SMNVEV (reference sequence). Trimming took 2 bases from V and 2 from J; bases not matched to a gene: 12. CDR3 length: 17 residues. CDR3 DNA sequence: TGTGCCAGCAGTTTAACGGGGTGGAGGCGGGGGACCTACGAGCAGTACTTC. Amino acid sequence: CASSLTGWRRGTYEQYF.

This clonotype turned up a few times. The V and J genes are TRBV5-1 and TRBJ2-3; D gene ambiguous. This CDR3 region has 15 residues. The germline V gene has CDR1 SGHRS and CDR2 YFSETQ. V gave up 6 bases and J gave up 1 base, with 15 bases separating them. The CDR3 protein is CASNFAYKGTDTQYF. For the CDR3, the DNA is TGCGCCAGCAATTTTGCTTACAAAGGCACAGATACGCAGTATTTT. Full variable domain (rest looked up from reference TRBV5-1 and TRBJ2-3): KAGVTQTPRYLIKTRGQQVTLSCSPISGHRSVSWYQQTPGQGLQFLFEYFSETQRNKGNFPGRFSGRQFSNSRSEMNVSTLELGDSALYLCASNFAYKGTDTQYFGPGTRLTVL.

The rearrangement joins TRBV20-1 to TRBJ1-4, with D possibly matching TRBD1 (6 bases). Trimming stripped 6 bases from V and 4 bases from J, with 18 bases between. The germline gives CDR1 DFQATT, CDR2 SNEGSKA (reference sequence). There are 15 residues in the CDR3. CDR3 sequence reads: CSARGSRTNNEKLFF. The CDR3, as DNA: TGCAGTGCCAGGGGATCACGGACAAATAATGAAAAACTGTTTTTT.

The chain has TRBV7-6 and TRBJ2-2; D may match TRBD1 or TRBD2 (5 bases each). Germline CDR1 reads SGHVS; CDR2 reads FNYEAQ. The length of the CDR3 is 14 residues. V dropped 0 bases and J dropped 6 bases, with 8 bases sitting between them. The CDR3 DNA sequence: TGTGCCAGCAGCTTAGCGTTGGGGGCCGGGGAGCTGTTTTTT. It specifies CASSLALGAGELFF. The complete variable domain, with remaining parts taken from reference TRBV7-6 and TRBJ2-2, reads GAGVSQSPRYKVTKRGQDVALRCDPISGHVSLYWYRQALGQGPEFLTYFNYEAQQDKSGLPNDRFSAERPEGSISTLTIQRTEQRDSAMYRCASSLALGAGELFFGEGSRLTVL.

This clonotype was seen a few times. The chain has TRBV6-2 or TRBV6-3 and TRBJ1-2; D possibly corresponds to TRBD1 (6 bases). The CDR3 consists of 15 residues. Germline V gene lookup returns CDR1 MNHEY and CDR2 SVGEGT. Trimming pared 4 bases from V and 6 bases from J, leaving 18 bases between. This chain's CDR3 is CASSSPTRGRDGYTF. CDR3 coding DNA: TGTGCCAGCAGTTCCCCCACCCGGGGGCGAGATGGCTACACCTTC.

This clonotype was counted only a few times. The chain has TRBV4-2 and TRBJ2-1, with TRBD2 as a possible D gene (6 bases). CDR1 is LGHNA, CDR2 YNFKEQ, per germline. The V end was cut by 3 bases, the J end by 4 bases, with 19 bases between. This CDR3 is built from 17 residues. CDR3 DNA sequence: TGTGCCAGCAGCCATCAGAAGGCGGGGAAAGTTTACAATGAGCAGTTCTTC. It codes for CASSHQKAGKVYNEQFF.

As concerns this clonotype: The limits of the CDR3 on the DNA are not certain, so only TCRdb's listed CDR3 is given. The CDR3 loop reads CAYVYRDRWPGSCFF. The J gene is TRBJ2-2, the V gene TRBV30; TRBD1, as called in the table, went unchecked against the DNA. The germline gives CDR1 GTSNPN, CDR2 SVGIG (reference sequence). The CDR3 region is 15 residues in length, termini included.

This clonotype was counted between two and nine times. This chain joins TRBV18 and TRBJ2-5; the match to TRBD1 covers 8 bases. CDR1 and CDR2 (germline): KGHSH, LQKENI. Germline trimming cut 8 bases from V and 5 bases from J; bases unmatched to any gene: 10. The CDR3 length is 14 residues. The CDR3 loop is CASLGGQGRETQYF. As DNA, the CDR3 is TGTGCCAGCCTCGGAGGACAGGGTCGGGAGACCCAGTACTTC.

This clonotype was detected only a few times. The V and J genes are TRBV2 and TRBJ1-1, with D tentatively TRBD1 (6 bases). Germline values: CDR1 SNHLY, CDR2 FYNNEI. The CDR3 runs 15 residues. The V end lost 1 base, the J end lost 5 bases, and 14 bases lay between the germline ends. The CDR3 spells CASSEGLRRGTEAFF. Here the CDR3 DNA reads TGTGCCAGCAGTGAAGGGTTACGGAGGGGGACTGAAGCTTTCTTT.

The V gene is TRBV5-1, the J gene TRBJ2-7; D is ambiguous. From germline, CDR1 is SGHRS and CDR2 YFSETQ. This CDR3 is 17 amino acids long. V dropped 4 bases and J dropped 3 bases, with 23 bases sitting between them. CDR3 coding DNA: TGCGCCAGCAGCAACACCATCGCGGCCACTATCCTCTACGAGCAGTACTTC. Amino acid sequence: CASSNTIAATILYEQYF. Using reference TRBV5-1 and TRBJ2-7 for the parts outside the CDR3, the full variable domain is KAGVTQTPRYLIKTRGQQVTLSCSPISGHRSVSWYQQTPGQGLQFLFEYFSETQRNKGNFPGRFSGRQFSNSRSEMNVSTLELGDSALYLCASSNTIAATILYEQYFGPGTRLTVT.

This clonotype appeared a few times. This rearrangement joins TRBV12-3 or TRBV12-4 to TRBJ2-6; D unresolved. This CDR3 comprises 18 residues. Trimming removed 3 bases from V and 0 bases from J, with 15 bases in between. DNA of the CDR3: TGTGCCAGCAGTTTCCTCCCTATTGCCTACTCTGGGGCCAACGTCCTGACTTTC. This gives the protein CASSFLPIAYSGANVLTF.

This chain uses TRBV6-6 with TRBJ2-1; D perhaps matches TRBD1 (5 bases). The CDR3 loop spans 14 amino acids. V gave up 6 bases and J gave up 6 bases, with 15 bases separating them. CDR1 and CDR2 from the germline V gene are MNHNY and SVGAGI (reference sequence). DNA of the CDR3: TGTGCCAGCAGCTCAACCATGGGGCCCAATGAGCAGTTCTTC. It specifies CASSSTMGPNEQFF.

This clonotype was found a few times. The chain has TRBV5-1 and TRBJ2-5; no clear D. CDR1 is SGHRS, CDR2 YFSETQ, per germline. CDR3 length equals 13 residues. Trimming left V 4 bases short and J 4 bases short, with 11 bases between. In DNA, the CDR3 is TGCGCCAGCAGCCCGCTGACGGGAGAGACCCAGTACTTC. As protein: CASSPLTGETQYF.

This clonotype occurred a few times. The J gene is TRBJ2-7, the V gene TRBV5-5; D is undetermined. Germline CDR1 SGHKS, CDR2 YYEKEE (reference sequence). The V gene lost 0 bases and the J gene lost 1 base, with 11 bases spanning the gap. This CDR3 has 15 residues. The CDR3 nucleotides read TGTGCCAGCAGCTTGGAGGGTAGCAGATCCTACGAGCAGTACTTC. Translating it yields CASSLEGSRSYEQYF.

This clonotype was counted between two and nine times. The J gene is TRBJ2-2, the V gene TRBV10-3; 10 nucleotides align to TRBD2. Trimming at V came to 3 bases and at J to 1 base, leaving 5 bases not matched to a gene. This CDR3 contains 17 residues. Germline CDR1 and CDR2: ENHRY and SYGVKD. The CDR3, as DNA: TGTGCCATCAGTGAACCGGGACTAGCGAAGAACACCGGGGAGCTGTTTTTT. The encoded protein is CAISEPGLAKNTGELFF.